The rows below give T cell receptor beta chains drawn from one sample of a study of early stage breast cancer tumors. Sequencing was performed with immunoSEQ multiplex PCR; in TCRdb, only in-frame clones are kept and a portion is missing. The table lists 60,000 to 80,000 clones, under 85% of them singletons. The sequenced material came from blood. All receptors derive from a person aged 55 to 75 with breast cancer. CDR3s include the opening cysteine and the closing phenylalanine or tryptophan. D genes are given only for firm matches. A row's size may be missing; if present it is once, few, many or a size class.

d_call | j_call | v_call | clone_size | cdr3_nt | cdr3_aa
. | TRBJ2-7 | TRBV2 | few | TGTGCCAGCAGTGCTGGGTTGGAGCAGTACTTC | CASSAGLEQYF
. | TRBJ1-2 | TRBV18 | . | TGTGCCAGCTCACCCGGCAAGGGGCCTAACTATGGCTACACCTTC | CASSPGKGPNYGYTF
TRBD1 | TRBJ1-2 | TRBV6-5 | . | TGTGCCAGCCACCAGGGGGATTTTGGCTACACCTTC | CASHQGDFGYTF
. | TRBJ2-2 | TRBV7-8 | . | TGTGCCAGCAGCTTAGCGGGGACCACCGGGGAGCTGTTTTTT | CASSLAGTTGELFF
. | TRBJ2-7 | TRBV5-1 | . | TGCGCCAGCAGCTTGACACAGAACGAGCAGTACTTC | CASSLTQNEQYF
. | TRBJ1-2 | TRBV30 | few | TGTGCCTGGAGTGACAGACCCTATGGCTACACCTTC | CAWSDRPYGYTF
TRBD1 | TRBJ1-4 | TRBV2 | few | TGTGCCAGCAGTGTCGGACAGGGTAATGAAAAACTGTTTTTT | CASSVGQGNEKLFF
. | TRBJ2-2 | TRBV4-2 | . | TGTGCCAGCAGCCAAGAGGGGCTAGCGAACACCGGGGAGCTGTTTTTT | CASSQEGLANTGELFF
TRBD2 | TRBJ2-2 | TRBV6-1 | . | TGTGCCAGCAGGGGGGGGGCGAACACCGGGGAGCTGTTTTTT | CASRGGANTGELFF
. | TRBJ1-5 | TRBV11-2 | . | TGTGCCAGCAGCTGGGGACCCGGAAGCAATCAGCCCCAGCATTTT | CASSWGPGSNQPQHF
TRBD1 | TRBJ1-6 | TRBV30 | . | TGTGCCTGGACACCGACAGGGCAAAATTCACCCCTCCACTTT | CAWTPTGQNSPLHF
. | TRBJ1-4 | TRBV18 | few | TGTGCCAGCTCACTATCGACGGTGAGTGGGAGCGAAAAACTGTTTTTT | CASSLSTVSGSEKLFF
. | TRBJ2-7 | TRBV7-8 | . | TGTGCCAGCAGCTTAGGACACCGATCCTACGAGCAGTACTTC | CASSLGHRSYEQYF
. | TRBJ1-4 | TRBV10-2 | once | TGCGCCAGCAGACAGGACGGTTTTAATGAAAAACTGTTTTTT | CASRQDGFNEKLFF
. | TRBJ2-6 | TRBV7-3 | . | TGTGCCAGCAGCCCCCACGACTCTGGGGCCAACGTCCTGACTTTC | CASSPHDSGANVLTF
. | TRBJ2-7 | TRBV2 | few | TGTGCCAGCAGCCTGACCGACGAGCAGTACTTC | CASSLTDEQYF
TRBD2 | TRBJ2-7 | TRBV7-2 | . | TGTGCCAGCAGCTTGGGGGGGGGCTCCTACGAGCAGTACTTC | CASSLGGGSYEQYF
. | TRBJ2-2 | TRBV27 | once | TGTGCCAGCACCCCTTTCCGGGACGCAACTACCGGGGAGCTGTTTTTT | CASTPFRDATTGELFF
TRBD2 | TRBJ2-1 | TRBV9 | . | TGTGCCAGCAGCGCGGGGCTAGCGGGAGCCGACAATGAGCAGTTCTTC | CASSAGLAGADNEQFF
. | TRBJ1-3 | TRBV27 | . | TGTGCCAGCAGTTTATCGGGTGTTGGACTTGGAAACACCATATATTTT | CASSLSGVGLGNTIYF